This T cell receptor (beta chain) is from a study of cytomegalovirus exposure and HLA in healthy donors. The germline gives CDR1 MNHEY, CDR2 SMNVEV (reference sequence). The CDR3 is 16 residues long. V lost 5 bases, J lost 0 bases, and 7 bases stayed unmatched. Both 60 Vbeta primers and 13 Jbeta primers went into the PCR. Sequenced by immunoSEQ multiplex PCR; TCRdb stores in-frame clones only, minus some. The sample includes approximately 130,000 clones, around 85% of them seen just once. As for the donors, each was a healthy bone marrow donor. The sample was PBMCs. V usage is TRBV27 and J usage is TRBJ1-5, with 7 bases aligning to TRBD1. This TCR was sampled from a woman in her twenties or thirties in good health and CMV-seropositive. CDR3 region: CASSLGTAYSNQPQHF. The CDR3 DNA reads as TGTGCCAGCAGTCTAGGGACAGCTTATAGCAATCAGCCCCAGCATTTT.